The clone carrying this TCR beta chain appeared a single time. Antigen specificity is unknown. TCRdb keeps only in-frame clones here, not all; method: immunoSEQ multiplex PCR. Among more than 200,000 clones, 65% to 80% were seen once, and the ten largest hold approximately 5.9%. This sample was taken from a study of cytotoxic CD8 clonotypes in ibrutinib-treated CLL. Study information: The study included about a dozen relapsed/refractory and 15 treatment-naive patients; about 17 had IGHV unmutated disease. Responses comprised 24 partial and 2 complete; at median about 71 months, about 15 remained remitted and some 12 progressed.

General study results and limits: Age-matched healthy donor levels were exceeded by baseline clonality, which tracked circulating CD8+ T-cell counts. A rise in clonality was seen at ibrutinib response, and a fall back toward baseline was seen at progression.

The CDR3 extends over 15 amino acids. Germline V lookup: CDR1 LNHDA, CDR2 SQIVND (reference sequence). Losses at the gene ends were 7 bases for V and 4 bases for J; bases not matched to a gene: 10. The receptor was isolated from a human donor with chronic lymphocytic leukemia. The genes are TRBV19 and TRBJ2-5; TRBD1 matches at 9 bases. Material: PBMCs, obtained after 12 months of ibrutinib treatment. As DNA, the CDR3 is TGTGCCAGTACCCCCGGACAGGGGAGGAGAGAGACCCAGTACTTC. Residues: CASTPGQGRRETQYF. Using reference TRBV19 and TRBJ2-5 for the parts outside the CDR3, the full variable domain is DGGITQSPKYLFRKEGQNVTLSCEQNLNHDAMYWYRQDPGQGLRLIYYSQIVNDFQKGDIAEGYSVSREKKESFPLTVTSAQKNPTAFYLCASTPGQGRRETQYFGPGTRLLVL.